Presented here are 22 T cell receptor beta chains from one specimen sequenced in a study of cytotoxic CD8 clonotypes in ibrutinib-treated CLL. Generated by immunoSEQ multiplex PCR, the TCRdb table keeps only in-frame clones and is missing some. The repertoire holds over 140,000 clones, with 80% as singletons. The sample in question was PBMCs, obtained after 36 months of ibrutinib treatment. The receptors derive from a human donor with chronic lymphocytic leukemia.

This chain joins TRBV7-6 and TRBJ2-7, with 11 bases matching TRBD1. The V gene's germline CDR1 is SGHVS and CDR2 FNYEAQ. The V segment lost 2 bases and the J segment 4 bases; nucleotides outside the gene matches: 1. This CDR3 comprises 14 residues. The CDR3 spells CASSLRDRGYEQYF. CDR3 sequence (DNA): TGTGCCAGCAGCTTACGGGACAGGGGGTACGAGCAGTACTTC. Supplemented by reference TRBV7-6 and TRBJ2-7, the full variable domain reads GAGVSQSPRYKVTKRGQDVALRCDPISGHVSLYWYRQALGQGPEFLTYFNYEAQQDKSGLPNDRFSAERPEGSISTLTIQRTEQRDSAMYRCASSLRDRGYEQYFGPGTRLTVT.

CDR3 DNA sequence: TGCGCCAGCAGCGGCGGACAGGCGGTCAACGTCCTGACTTTC. Translation: CASSGGQAVNVLTF. The chain is built from TRBV5-1 and TRBJ2-6, with TRBD1 matching 7 bases. The CDR3 is 14 amino acids. In germline, CDR1 is SGHRS, CDR2 YFSETQ. J was trimmed by 9 bases and V by 4 bases; bases with no gene match: 7.

The chain employs TRBV9 and TRBJ1-1, with D tentatively TRBD1 (5 bases). CDR1 and CDR2 from the germline V gene are SGDLS and YYNGEE. The CDR3 has 13 residues. The V end was cut by 0 bases, the J end by 10 bases, with 13 bases between. The DNA for the CDR3 is TGTGCCAGCAGCGTAGAGGAGGCAGGGAGAGCTTTCTTT. Residues: CASSVEEAGRAFF.

The V and J genes are TRBV2 and TRBJ2-5; the match to TRBD1 covers 7 bases. Per germline, CDR1 SNHLY and CDR2 FYNNEI. Trimming cost V 6 bases and J 4 bases; bases outside gene matches: 11. The CDR3 spans 15 residues. The CDR3 region is CASRTPRGRRETQYF. CDR3 in DNA: TGTGCCAGCAGGACCCCAAGGGGGCGAAGAGAGACCCAGTACTTC.

This chain links TRBV18 with TRBJ1-1; D is uncertain. Germline V CDR1 and CDR2: KGHSH, LQKENI. This CDR3 has 13 residues. Trimming pared 2 bases from V and 1 base from J, leaving 5 bases between. CDR3 in DNA: TGTGCCAGCTCACCAGGCTCGAACACTGAAGCTTTCTTT. It codes for CASSPGSNTEAFF. The full variable domain, its missing parts supplied by reference TRBV18 and TRBJ1-1, is NAGVMQNPRHLVRRRGQEARLRCSPMKGHSHVYWYRQLPEEGLKFMVYLQKENIIDESGMPKERFSAEFPKEGPSILRIQQVVRGDSAAYFCASSPGSNTEAFFGQGTRLTVV.

V usage is TRBV18 and J usage is TRBJ1-3; the match to TRBD1 covers 7 bases. Germline V CDR1 and CDR2: KGHSH, LQKENI. After removal of 3 bases from V and 0 bases from J, the junction contained 5 bases not matched to a gene. The CDR3 runs 16 residues. CDR3 nucleotides: TGTGCCAGCTCACCGTGGGACAGTTCCTCTGGAAACACCATATATTTT. Residues: CASSPWDSSSGNTIYF.

This clone was recorded once. This chain uses TRBV7-2 with TRBJ2-7; perhaps TRBD2 as D (6 bases). Deletions cut 5 bases from V and 1 base from J, with 12 bases between. This CDR3 is built from 14 residues. CDR1 and CDR2 (germline): SGHTA, FQGNSA. In DNA form, the CDR3 reads TGTGCCAGCAGCGGACGACTAGGATCCTACGAGCAGTACTTC. Its translation: CASSGRLGSYEQYF.

The chain has TRBV5-6 and TRBJ2-7; D unclear. Germline V CDR1 and CDR2: SGHDT, YYEEEE. Trimming left V 2 bases short and J 3 bases short, with 18 bases between. The CDR3 totals 16 residues. The CDR3 DNA reads as TGTGCCAGCAGCTTTCTGGGCCAGGAATTACTCTACGAGCAGTACTTC. Translating gives CASSFLGQELLYEQYF.

The gene calls are TRBV10-1 and TRBJ2-1; tentative D call: TRBD1 (6 bases). Germline assignment: CDR1 WNHNN and CDR2 SYGVQD (reference sequence). The ends were cut back, 5 bases at V and 4 bases at J, with 18 bases in the middle. There are 16 residues in the CDR3. The CDR3 loop is CASSPVRGMEYNEQFF. The CDR3 bases are TGCGCCAGCAGTCCCGTTAGGGGGATGGAGTACAATGAGCAGTTCTTC.

This clone was seen once. This chain connects TRBV19 to TRBJ2-1, with 8 positions matching TRBD1. CDR3 length equals 15 residues. V lost 4 bases to trimming and J lost 12 bases; unmatched junction nucleotides: 14. Germline V gives CDR1 LNHDA, CDR2 SQIVND (reference sequence). The CDR3 reads CASSTGGTGKLWQFF. The CDR3 bases are TGTGCCAGTAGTACAGGAGGGACAGGTAAACTTTGGCAGTTCTTC.

The chain has TRBV5-6 and TRBJ1-1; D remains unclear. The CDR3 length is 12 residues. Germline V gene data show CDR1 as SGHDT and CDR2 as YYEEEE. The germline V and J ends were trimmed by 3 bases and 5 bases, with 8 bases remaining between them. The CDR3 sequence: CASSSLGTEAFF. The CDR3, as DNA: TGTGCCAGCAGCTCATTGGGGACTGAAGCTTTCTTT.

V and J are TRBV2 and TRBJ2-2; 7 positions match TRBD1. The length of the CDR3 is 14 residues. J gave up 4 bases and V 10 bases, and 9 bases lay outside the gene matches. Germline V gene lookup returns CDR1 SNHLY and CDR2 FYNNEI. CDR3 bases: TGTGCCACCCGTCGACAGGGTCCCACCGGGGAGCTGTTTTTT. Its protein product is CATRRQGPTGELFF.

The chain uses TRBV5-1 and TRBJ1-2, with D perhaps matching TRBD1 (5 bases). The CDR3 loop spans 15 amino acids. Germline assignment: CDR1 SGHRS and CDR2 YFSETQ. Trimming removed 0 bases at V and 8 bases at J, with 17 bases between. CDR3 DNA: TGCGCCAGCAGCTTGGCATCCTTGGGAGGGGAAGGCTACACCTTC. Amino acids: CASSLASLGGEGYTF. Using reference TRBV5-1 and TRBJ1-2 for the parts outside the CDR3, the full variable domain is KAGVTQTPRYLIKTRGQQVTLSCSPISGHRSVSWYQQTPGQGLQFLFEYFSETQRNKGNFPGRFSGRQFSNSRSEMNVSTLELGDSALYLCASSLASLGGEGYTFGSGTRLTVV.

The chain is built from TRBV7-6 and TRBJ2-7; either TRBD1 or TRBD2 may fit D (5 bases each). CDR3 length equals 13 residues. V was trimmed by 2 bases and J by 2 bases, leaving 7 bases between them. In germline, CDR1 is SGHVS, CDR2 FNYEAQ. The CDR3 sequence is CASSLSGPYEQYF. In DNA form, the CDR3 reads TGTGCCAGCAGCTTATCGGGGCCCTACGAGCAGTACTTC.

The chain combines TRBV9 with TRBJ2-5; 16 positions agree with TRBD2. CDR3 length: 17 residues. Germline lookup yields CDR1 SGDLS and CDR2 YYNGEE. V was clipped by 3 bases and J by 4 bases; unmatched bases: 6. The CDR3, as DNA: TGTGCCAGCAGCGCCGGGACTAGCGGGGGGGCTGTAGAGACCCAGTACTTC. It specifies CASSAGTSGGAVETQYF.

This clone has a single count. The chain recombines TRBV5-1 with TRBJ2-7; D is perhaps TRBD1 (5 bases). The CDR3 spans 13 residues. V was cut by 4 bases and J by 2 bases, with 10 bases left in between. Germline V gives CDR1 SGHRS, CDR2 YFSETQ. The CDR3 DNA reads TGCGCCAGCAGCACGGACACCCCCTACGAGCAGTACTTC. Its translation: CASSTDTPYEQYF.

The rearrangement links TRBV10-3 to TRBJ2-3; 7 bases line up with TRBD2. The germline gives CDR1 ENHRY, CDR2 SYGVKD. The ends lost 6 bases at V and 6 bases at J; junction bases unmatched: 9. The CDR3 runs 14 residues. The CDR3 protein is CAIRPTSNADTQYF. In nucleotides, the CDR3 is TGTGCCATCAGGCCGACTAGCAATGCGGATACGCAGTATTTT.

The gene calls are TRBV4-1 and TRBJ2-3; possibly TRBD1 for D (5 bases). Germline V lookup: CDR1 MGHRA, CDR2 YSYEKL. V was pared by 1 base and J by 1 base, with 12 bases between. The CDR3 extends over 16 amino acids. Written as DNA, the CDR3 is TGCGCCAGCAGCCAAGGGTGGAAAGGGGGCACAGATACGCAGTATTTT. Amino acid sequence: CASSQGWKGGTDTQYF.

The chain combines TRBV29-1 with TRBJ1-2; D is unclear. The germline CDR1 and CDR2 sequences are SQVTM and ANQGSEA. The length of the CDR3 is 11 residues. With 6 bases removed from V and 4 bases from J, the gap between germline ends came to 9 bases. The CDR3 loop reads CSVSTIYGYTF. CDR3 DNA sequence: TGCAGCGTCAGTACAATCTATGGCTACACCTTC. Using reference TRBV29-1 and TRBJ1-2 for the parts outside the CDR3, the full variable domain is SAVISQKPSRDICQRGTSLTIQCQVDSQVTMMFWYRQQPGQSLTLIATANQGSEATYESGFVIDKFPISRPNLTFSTLTVSNMSPEDSSIYLCSVSTIYGYTFGSGTRLTVV.

This rearrangement joins TRBV5-1 to TRBJ1-4; 10 bases line up with TRBD1. The V gene's germline CDR1 is SGHRS and CDR2 YFSETQ. The CDR3 extends over 15 amino acids. V was pared by 4 bases and J by 14 bases, with 14 bases of the junction left unmatched. The CDR3 DNA sequence: TGCGCCAGCAGCAGGGGACAGGGGCAAAACTACGGCCTGTTTTTT. Translating gives CASSRGQGQNYGLFF.

The J gene is TRBJ1-4, the V gene TRBV10-3; D is uncertain. Germline loops: CDR1 ENHRY, CDR2 SYGVKD. Trimming took 10 bases from V and 4 from J, leaving 13 bases between them. The CDR3 has 13 residues. CDR3 amino acids: CATGLTHNEKLFF. The DNA of the CDR3 is TGTGCCACCGGACTAACCCATAATGAAAAACTGTTTTTT.

The gene calls are TRBV7-3 and TRBJ1-2; TRBD1 matches 10 bases. Germline CDR1 SGHTA, CDR2 FQGTGA. The V and J ends lost 5 bases and 2 bases, in that order; junction bases with no gene match: 8. CDR3 size: 16 residues. The CDR3 bases are TGTGCCAGCAGCCAATCCGGGGACAGGGGCAACTATGGCTACACCTTC. Amino acids: CASSQSGDRGNYGYTF.